This T cell receptor (beta chain) was retrieved from a study of T cell responses to AZD1222 COVID-19 vaccine. Study as a whole: Pooled in the analysis were second doses at about 4 or about 12 weeks. General observations from the study: Nearly half of spike-specific TCRs reportedly go after variant regions that carry no mutations. Repertoires were obtained only post-peak T cell response. White British people made up most donors, females outnumbered males, and clonal diversity was possibly underestimated.

With respect to this clone: The target antigen is unknown.

Here immunoSEQ multiplex PCR was the method, and the copy in TCRdb shows in-frame clones only, minus some. The sample has tens of thousands of clones; 90% are singletons. The CDR3 loop spans 16 amino acids. Trimming shortened V by 4 bases and J by 2 bases, and 18 bases separated the two germline ends. Germline values: CDR1 MGHRA, CDR2 YSYEKL. The TCR sequence derives from an adult in good health. This chain uses TRBV4-1 with TRBJ2-7; the D gene is possibly TRBD2 (6 bases). Sequenced material: peripheral blood, taken on day 0 of AZD1222 vaccination. The CDR3 bases are TGCGCCAGCAGCCTCGGGGCCGGGACTGGGACCTACGAGCAGTACTTC. Translation: CASSLGAGTGTYEQYF.